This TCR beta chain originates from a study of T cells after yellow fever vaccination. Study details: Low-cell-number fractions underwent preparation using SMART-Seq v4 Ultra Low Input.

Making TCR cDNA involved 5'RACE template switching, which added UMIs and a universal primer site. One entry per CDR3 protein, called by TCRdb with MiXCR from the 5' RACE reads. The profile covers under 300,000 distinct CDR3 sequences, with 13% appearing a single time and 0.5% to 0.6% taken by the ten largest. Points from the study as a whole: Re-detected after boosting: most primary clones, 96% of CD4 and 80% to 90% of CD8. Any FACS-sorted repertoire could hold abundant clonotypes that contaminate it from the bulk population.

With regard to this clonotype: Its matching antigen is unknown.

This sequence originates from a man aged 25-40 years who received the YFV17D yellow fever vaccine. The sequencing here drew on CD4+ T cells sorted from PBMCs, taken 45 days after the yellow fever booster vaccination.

Here the CDR3 reads CASSVDGATRGAPYEQYF. CDR3 bases: TGTGCCAGCAGCGTAGACGGGGCCACACGGGGCGCCCCCTACGAGCAGTACTTC. The chain employs TRBV9 and TRBJ2-7; the D gene could be TRBD1 or TRBD2 (5 bases each). The V end was cut by 0 bases, the J end by 2 bases, with 21 bases between. Germline CDR1 SGDLS, CDR2 YYNGEE. CDR3 length: 18 residues.